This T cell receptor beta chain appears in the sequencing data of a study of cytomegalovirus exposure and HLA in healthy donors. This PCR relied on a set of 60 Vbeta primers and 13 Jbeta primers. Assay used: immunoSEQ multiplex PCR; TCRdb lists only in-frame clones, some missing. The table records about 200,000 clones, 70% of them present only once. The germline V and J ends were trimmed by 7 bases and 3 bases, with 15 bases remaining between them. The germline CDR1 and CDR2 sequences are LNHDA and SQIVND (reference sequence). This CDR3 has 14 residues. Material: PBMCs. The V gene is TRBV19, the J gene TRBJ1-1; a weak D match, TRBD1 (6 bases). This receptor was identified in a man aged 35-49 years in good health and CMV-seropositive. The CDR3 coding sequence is TGTGCCAGTACCCTCGACAGGACCCACACTGAAGCTTTCTTT. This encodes CASTLDRTHTEAFF.